Presented here are 22 T cell receptor beta chains from one specimen sequenced in a study of blood T cells in healthy people across ages. The authors ran a second PCR of about 7 to 11 cycles using a sample-barcoded 5' primer and a J-beta primer mix. A single record per CDR3 protein comes from TCRdb applying MiXCR to the 5' RACE reads. The data contain around 900,000 distinct CDR3 sequences, about 51% of them singletons. The source material was blood. These receptors all come from a woman aged 55-70 years in good health.

This chain links TRBV6-1 with TRBJ2-5; 7 bases are a match to TRBD2. The CDR3 loop spans 12 amino acids. With 8 bases clipped from V and 9 bases from J, the junction kept 9 bases outside the gene matches. Germline assignment: CDR1 MNHNS and CDR2 SASEGT. CDR3 sequence: CASVPRGEAQYF. The CDR3 coding sequence is TGTGCCAGCGTCCCCCGGGGGGAGGCCCAGTACTTC.

The chain links TRBV7-3 to TRBJ2-1, with D possibly being TRBD1 (6 bases). This CDR3 is built from 15 residues. Germline assignment: CDR1 SGHTA and CDR2 FQGTGA. The V and J ends lost 6 bases and 4 bases respectively, with 16 bases between them. This CDR3 is CASRDIGGVYNEQFF. The CDR3 bases are TGTGCCAGCAGAGACATAGGGGGAGTATACAATGAGCAGTTCTTC.

The chain uses TRBV20-1 and TRBJ2-1; the match to TRBD1 covers 8 bases. The V gene's germline CDR1 is DFQATT and CDR2 SNEGSKA (reference sequence). The ends lost 3 bases at V and 12 bases at J; junction bases unmatched: 16. The CDR3 runs to 15 residues. In DNA form, the CDR3 reads TGCAGTGCTAGCAAGTCCGGACAGGGAGTATGTGGGCAGTTCTTC. Translating it yields CSASKSGQGVCGQFF.

V gene TRBV4-3 combines with J gene TRBJ2-3; no clear D gene. The V end lost 0 bases, the J end lost 8 bases, and 15 bases lay between the germline ends. Germline loops: CDR1 LGHNA, CDR2 YSLEER. The CDR3 spans 15 residues. In nucleotides, the CDR3 is TGCGCCAGCAGCCAAGAAACCTGGGCCAGAGGTACGCAGTATTTT. It specifies CASSQETWARGTQYF.

The V call is TRBV20-1, the J call TRBJ2-3, with TRBD2 matching over 8 bases. Germline V gene sequence: CDR1 DFQATT, CDR2 SNEGSKA (reference sequence). V trimming: 6 bases; J trimming: 2 bases; junction bases outside the gene matches: 7. The CDR3 is 14 residues long. CDR3 in amino acids: CSATRGGLTDTQYF. The CDR3 nucleotides read TGCAGTGCCACTCGGGGGGGCCTCACAGATACGCAGTATTTT.

This clonotype was counted between two and nine times. V gene TRBV21-1 combines with J gene TRBJ2-7; the table names TRBD2, a call not compared with the DNA. TRBV21-1 is a recognized pseudogene. The CDR3 is 14 residues long. The CDR3 DNA is TGTGCCAGGCATATAGCGGGAGCCGACTACGAGCAGTACTTC. Translation: CARHIAGADYEQYF.

This rearrangement joins TRBV20-1 to TRBJ1-5; no reliable D call. This CDR3 has 13 residues. V was clipped by 6 bases and J by 5 bases, with 14 bases between them. Germline-derived CDR1 and CDR2 are DFQATT and SNEGSKA (reference sequence). The DNA for the CDR3 is TGCAGTGCCCAAATTGGGCGGGATCAGCCCCAGCATTTT. This codes for CSAQIGRDQPQHF.

This clonotype turned up a few times. V gene TRBV4-2 combines with J gene TRBJ2-7, with a possible D match to TRBD2 (5 bases). This CDR3 comprises 14 residues. Germline values: CDR1 LGHNA, CDR2 YNFKEQ. Trimming pared 1 base from V and 5 bases from J, leaving 12 bases between. CDR3 region: CASSQGSSVDEQYF. The CDR3 nucleotides read TGTGCCAGCAGCCAAGGGAGTAGCGTAGACGAGCAGTACTTC.

V gene TRBV3-1 combines with J gene TRBJ2-3; TRBD2 matches at 9 bases. J gave up 4 bases and V 1 base, and 9 bases lay outside the gene matches. From germline, CDR1 is LGHDT and CDR2 YNNKEL (reference sequence). The CDR3 is 17 amino acids. The CDR3 sequence: CASSQGPGLAHADTQYF. CDR3 bases: TGTGCCAGCAGCCAAGGTCCGGGACTAGCTCACGCAGATACGCAGTATTTT.

The genes are TRBV7-9 and TRBJ2-4, with no clear D. The J call may be faulty, since TRBJ2-7 better matches the DNA end. The CDR3 runs to 19 residues. Germline loops: CDR1 SEHNR, CDR2 FQNEAQ (reference sequence). CDR3 nucleotides: TGTGCCAGCAGCCCGTACATATTAGGACCGACCACCTTGACCTACGAGCAGTACTTC. Protein: CASSPYILGPTTLTYEQYF.

The V gene is TRBV2, the J gene TRBJ2-3, with no clear D. Trimming stripped 4 bases from V and 4 bases from J, with 12 bases between. Germline V lookup: CDR1 SNHLY, CDR2 FYNNEI. The CDR3 length is 14 residues. Here the CDR3 reads CASSVENPADTQYF. The CDR3 DNA is TGTGCCAGCAGTGTTGAAAACCCCGCAGATACGCAGTATTTT.

This clonotype occurred a few times. CDR3: CASSPSRSSGSSDTQYF. CDR3 sequence (DNA): TGTGCCAGCAGCCCTTCGAGGAGTAGCGGGAGTTCAGATACGCAGTATTTT. This rearrangement joins TRBV9 to TRBJ2-3; TRBD2 agrees at 9 bases. The CDR3 runs 17 residues. The trim removed 4 bases at V and 4 bases at J, leaving 13 bases unmatched. Germline loops: CDR1 SGDLS, CDR2 YYNGEE.

The rearrangement uses TRBV25-1 and TRBJ1-6; D call uncertain. Trimming left V 7 bases short and J 10 bases short, with 17 bases between. This CDR3 spans 14 amino acids. From germline, CDR1 is MGHDK and CDR2 SYGVNS. The CDR3 is CASTGPYVGSPLHF. In DNA form, the CDR3 reads TGTGCCAGCACCGGACCCTACGTAGGCTCACCCCTCCACTTT.

This clonotype occurred a few times. The chain links TRBV29-1 to TRBJ2-5; 12 nucleotides agree with TRBD2. V lost 4 bases and J lost 1; bases outside the gene matches: 1. Looked up from germline, CDR1 is SQVTM and CDR2 is ANQGSEA. This CDR3 region has 14 residues. In DNA form, the CDR3 reads TGCAGCGTTGTGACTAGCGGGAGCCAAGAGACCCAGTACTTC. Translated, it gives CSVVTSGSQETQYF.

The chain joins TRBV20-1 to TRBJ2-1; 7 nucleotides align to TRBD2. V shed 1 base and J 9 bases; nucleotides not matched to a gene: 9. CDR3 length: 14 amino acids. CDR1 DFQATT and CDR2 SNEGSKA come from the germline V gene (reference sequence). As DNA, the CDR3 is TGCAGTGCTAGAGGTGCGGGAGTCTCCGGTGAGCAGTTCTTC. Its translation: CSARGAGVSGEQFF.

In this sample, this clonotype turned up many times. The J gene is TRBJ2-3, the V gene TRBV7-2; 8 nucleotides agree with TRBD2. J lost 2 bases, V lost 5 bases, and 9 bases had no gene match. Germline-derived CDR1 and CDR2 are SGHTA and FQGNSA. There are 16 residues in the CDR3. CDR3 in amino acids: CASSRYGRVNTDTQYF. Here the CDR3 DNA reads TGTGCCAGCAGCCGTTACGGGAGGGTTAACACAGATACGCAGTATTTT.

The CDR3 nucleotides read TGTGCCAGCAGTTACTCTCAAATCTATGGCTACACCTTC. This gives the protein CASSYSQIYGYTF. This chain joins TRBV6-2 or TRBV6-3 and TRBJ1-2; D ambiguous. The CDR3 extends over 13 amino acids. Germline values: CDR1 MNHEY, CDR2 SVGEGT. Trimming stripped 0 bases from V and 4 bases from J, with 6 bases between.

This clonotype was seen a handful of times. The chain is built from TRBV7-2 and TRBJ2-5; 13 bases fit TRBD2. The CDR3 is 17 residues long. Germline loops: CDR1 SGHTA, CDR2 FQGNSA. V trimming: 3 bases; J trimming: 5 bases; junction bases outside the gene matches: 9. The CDR3 spells CASSFRTSGRSGETQYF. The CDR3 coding sequence is TGTGCCAGCAGCTTCCGGACTAGCGGGAGATCGGGGGAGACCCAGTACTTC.

J is TRBJ2-7 and V is TRBV20-1, with D perhaps matching TRBD2 (5 bases). Germline values: CDR1 DFQATT, CDR2 SNEGSKA (reference sequence). The CDR3 length is 16 residues. With 1 base removed from V and 0 bases from J, the gap between germline ends came to 16 bases. The CDR3 spells CSARGPRSGSSYEQYF. As DNA, the CDR3 is TGCAGTGCTAGAGGTCCGAGGAGCGGCAGCTCCTACGAGCAGTACTTC.

This clonotype has only a few counts. J is TRBJ2-5 and V is TRBV15, with 12 bases aligning to TRBD2. The CDR3 loop spans 16 amino acids. Trimming cost V 2 bases and J 5 bases; bases outside gene matches: 6. Per germline, CDR1 LNHNV and CDR2 YYDKDF (reference sequence). The CDR3 nucleotides are TGTGCCACCAGCAGACCGAGACTAGCGGGAGAGGAGACCCAGTACTTC. This codes for CATSRPRLAGEETQYF.

The V and J genes are TRBV20-1 and TRBJ1-2; 7 positions match TRBD1. The CDR3 is made up of 12 amino acids. Germline V gene data show CDR1 as DFQATT and CDR2 as SNEGSKA (reference sequence). V shed 6 bases and J 9 bases; nucleotides not matched to a gene: 10. This chain's CDR3 is CSAATRGGSYTF. In nucleotides, the CDR3 is TGCAGTGCCGCGACCAGGGGGGGCAGCTACACCTTC.

The V and J genes are TRBV7-2 and TRBJ2-1; D may correspond to TRBD1 or TRBD2 (5 bases each). With 9 bases removed from V and 8 bases from J, the gap between germline ends came to 23 bases. Germline V CDR1 and CDR2: SGHTA, FQGNSA. CDR3 length: 15 residues. DNA of the CDR3: TGTGCCAGTCTTGTTGGGGGAGAGGGTGGCGATGAGCAGTTCTTC. This translates into CASLVGGEGGDEQFF.